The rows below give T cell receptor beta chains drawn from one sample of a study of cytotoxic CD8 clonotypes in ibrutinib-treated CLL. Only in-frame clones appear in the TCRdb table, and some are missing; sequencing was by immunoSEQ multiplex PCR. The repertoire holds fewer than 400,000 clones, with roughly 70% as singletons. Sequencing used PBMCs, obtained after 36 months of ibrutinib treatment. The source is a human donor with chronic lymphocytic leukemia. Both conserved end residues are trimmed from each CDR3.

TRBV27 ASSRQGSFEQY
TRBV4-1 ASSHEITSGSSEQY
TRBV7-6 ASRSKLGNTGELF
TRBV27 ASAFRGNNEQF
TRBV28 ASTSAAVSPLH
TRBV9 ASSVGSSKSSYEQY
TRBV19 ASSIGQSYEQY
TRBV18 ASSHAISAEQY
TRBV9 ASSLYRDSSSSYNEQF
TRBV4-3 ASSQDSWGMHPDTQY
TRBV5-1 ASTLGPNTEAF
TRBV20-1 SASRSHTQY
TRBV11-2 ASSLGPSGTTYEQY
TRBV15 ATSELGSTDTQY
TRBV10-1 ASSEWAGVGYGYT
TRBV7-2 ASTLRVSVNSPLH
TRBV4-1 ASSLDRGNEKLF
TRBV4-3 ASSQVVQGAGQY
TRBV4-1 ASSQDPGRNSNQPQH
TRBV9 ASSVRPSYEQY
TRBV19 ASKRTARAGELF
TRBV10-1 ASITTDTQY
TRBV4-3 ASSLRGSSPYEQY
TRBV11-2 ASSFSPRSTDTQY
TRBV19 ASSKMGGNPYNSPLH
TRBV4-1 ASSQEPRVSYNEQF
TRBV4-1 ASSFTGTPETQY